The entry below describes one TCR beta chain. The sample is drawn from a study of blood T cell repertoires in COVID-19. Assay: immunoSEQ multiplex PCR; the TCRdb copy retains only in-frame clones and omits some. The sample records under 300,000 clones, around 86% being singletons. Material: peripheral blood. This TCR was sampled from a young man who had recovered from COVID-19.

In nucleotides, the CDR3 is TGCGCCAGTCAGCAATCGTCCGACAGGGGATATGGCTACACCTTC. Protein sequence: CASQQSSDRGYGYTF. This chain joins TRBV5-1 and TRBJ1-2, with 8 bases lining up with TRBD1. Germline values: CDR1 SGHRS, CDR2 YFSETQ. V trimming: 8 bases; J trimming: 5 bases; junction bases outside the gene matches: 14. This CDR3 has 15 residues.